This T cell receptor (beta chain) was documented in a study of blood T cell repertoires in COVID-19. Background on the study: Samples representing acute and convalescent COVID-19 were sourced from the United States, Italy and Spain.

CDR1 SGHTA and CDR2 FQGTGA come from the germline V gene. The length of the CDR3 is 15 residues. The V and J ends lost 4 bases and 10 bases respectively, with 17 bases between them. Per the authors' pipeline: Quantification of nucleated cells was approximated via reference gene primer amplification. The data were produced by immunoSEQ multiplex PCR, yet TCRdb's version contains in-frame clones alone and is incomplete. The V and J calls and clone size are taken from that table; D and trimming were inferred from the DNA. The sample lists 130,000 to 150,000 clones, approximately 81% occurring once. The sequenced sample consisted of peripheral blood. V is TRBV7-3 and J is TRBJ1-6, with D possibly matching TRBD1 (6 bases). The TCR comes from a human donor in a cohort sampled during active COVID-19. The CDR3 nucleotides read TGTGCCAGCAGCTCCTCAGGGGCGCGGGGGTCACCCCTCCACTTT. Its translation: CASSSSGARGSPLHF. The whole variable domain, remainder taken from reference TRBV7-3 and TRBJ1-6, is GAGVSQTPSNKVTEKGKYVELRCDPISGHTALYWYRQSLGQGPEFLIYFQGTGAADDSGLPNDRFFAVRPEGSVSTLKIQRTERGDSAVYLCASSSSGARGSPLHFGNGTRLTVT.